The sample holds a few counts of the clone carrying this T cell receptor beta chain. Its target is unknown. This specimen comes from a study of T-cell memory formation after mild COVID-19. Findings and caveats of the study: CM and EM subsets held most contracting CD4+ clones; EMRA held CD8+ ones.

In TCRdb, the 5' RACE reads were re-called with MiXCR into one record per CDR3 protein. The sample consists of around 260,000 distinct CDR3 sequences, about a sixth of them appearing once. The CDR3 sequence is 13 residues long. Germline CDR1 is MNHEY and CDR2 is SVGAGI. V was cut by 8 bases and J by 3 bases, with 10 bases left in between. The chain uses TRBV6-5 and TRBJ2-2, with D possibly matching TRBD2 (6 bases). Sequences were obtained from PBMCs or a T cell subset sorted from them (not recorded which). The receptor comes from a man aged 18 to 29 who had mild COVID-19 (a few samples of this study predate the infection). Cell type and time point are not known. The CDR3 loop reads CASWRGDTGELFF. The CDR3 nucleotides are TGTGCCAGCTGGCGGGGAGACACCGGGGAGCTGTTTTTT.